The 22 T cell receptor beta chains in this list originate from one sample, sequenced in a study of T cells in Graves' hyperthyroidism and ophthalmopathy (dated by TCRdb to between 2018 and 2021). Library construction relied on multiplex PCR. The instrument was an Illumina HiSeq 2000. Amplification of TCR beta CDR3 regions was carried out from RNA transcripts. A first-round RT-PCR of the TCR CDR3 used the HTBI primer set with the Qiagen OneStep RT-PCR kit. The public reads were run again by TCRdb, first through fastp at Q25 and then through MiXCR, and only productive beta chains were kept. Every distinct CDR3 protein forms one entry, paired with its most common genes and DNA. The sample table lists about 300,000 distinct CDR3 sequences, 15% to 20% of them with a count of one. The ten largest clones take up less than 40% of the sample. The sample consisted of blood. These receptors were taken from a man aged 45-65 years with Graves' ophthalmopathy.

This clonotype was counted between two and nine times. V and J are TRBV7-8 and TRBJ2-7, with 9 bases aligning to TRBD1. The CDR3 runs 15 residues. In germline, CDR1 is SGHVS, CDR2 FQNEAQ. The V segment lost 6 bases and the J segment 5 bases; nucleotides outside the gene matches: 11. CDR3 DNA sequence: TGTGCCAGCAGACACCACAGGGGGCCCCTGGACGAGCAGTACTTC. Translation: CASRHHRGPLDEQYF.

The CDR3 here is CASSMEGYNEQFF. CDR3 nucleotides: TGTGCCAGTAGTATGGAGGGTTACAATGAGCAGTTCTTC. This chain links TRBV19 with TRBJ2-1; D perhaps matches TRBD2 (6 bases). This CDR3 region has 13 residues. V lost 3 bases and J lost 4, with 7 bases in between. In germline, CDR1 is LNHDA, CDR2 SQIVND (reference sequence).

This clonotype was counted ten times or more. The rearrangement uses TRBV3-1 and TRBJ2-5; TRBD1 is a possible D gene (5 bases). This CDR3 comprises 14 residues. V lost 4 bases and J 1 base, leaving 10 bases between the germline ends. The germline CDR1 and CDR2 sequences are LGHDT and YNNKEL (reference sequence). CDR3 DNA sequence: TGTGCCAGCAGCCTGACAGTTATCCAAGAGACCCAGTACTTC. It codes for CASSLTVIQETQYF.

This clonotype was seen a handful of times. V and J are TRBV27 and TRBJ2-7, with D hard to call. Germline V gives CDR1 MNHEY, CDR2 SMNVEV (reference sequence). V was cut by 5 bases and J by 1 base, with 9 bases left in between. The CDR3 has 13 residues. CDR3: CASSIYPSYEQYF. The CDR3 DNA reads as TGTGCCAGCAGTATTTATCCGTCCTACGAGCAGTACTTC.

The rearrangement uses TRBV25-1 and TRBJ2-1, with 12 bases that match TRBD2. The CDR3 spans 18 residues. The junction had 5 bases not matched to a gene; V was cut back by 0 bases and J by 2 bases. Germline V gives CDR1 MGHDK, CDR2 SYGVNS. Here the CDR3 reads CASSEYPTSGSTYNEQFF. The CDR3 bases are TGTGCCAGCAGTGAATACCCGACTAGCGGGAGTACCTACAATGAGCAGTTCTTC. Based on the CDR3 plus reference TRBV25-1 and TRBJ2-1, the full variable domain is EADIYQTPRYLVIGTGKKITLECSQTMGHDKMYWYQQDPGMELHLIHYSYGVNSTEKGDLSSESTVSRIRTEHFPLTLESARPSHTSQYLCASSEYPTSGSTYNEQFFGPGTRLTVL.

The chain couples TRBV5-1 to TRBJ2-3; perhaps TRBD1 as D (6 bases). Trimming shortened V by 4 bases and J by 0 bases, and 24 bases separated the two germline ends. The CDR3 is 19 amino acids. Germline V CDR1 and CDR2: SGHRS, YFSETQ. This CDR3 reads CASSNLQGHFSTSTDTQYF. CDR3 nucleotides: TGCGCCAGCAGCAACCTACAGGGACATTTTTCTACTAGCACAGATACGCAGTATTTT.

This clonotype has a handful of counts. The CDR3 nucleotides read TGTGCCAGCAGTTATTCCCCTAGCGGGAGGCTCGCGTCCTACGAGCAGTACTTC. Encoded protein: CASSYSPSGRLASYEQYF. The V and J genes are TRBV6-9 and TRBJ2-7, with 11 bases identical to TRBD2. The V segment lost 0 bases and the J segment 1 base; nucleotides outside the gene matches: 8. The CDR3 is 18 amino acids. The germline gives CDR1 MNHGY, CDR2 SVAAGI.

V usage is TRBV14 and J usage is TRBJ1-2; D possibly corresponds to TRBD1 (6 bases). Germline V gives CDR1 SGHDN, CDR2 FVKESK. The CDR3 contains 12 residues. Between the trimmed V and J ends, which lost 5 bases and 7 bases, there was a span of 11 bases. The CDR3 is CASSANRAGYTF. CDR3 in DNA: TGTGCCAGCAGCGCAAACAGGGCTGGCTACACCTTC.

Many counts were recorded for this clonotype. The chain links TRBV5-1 to TRBJ2-7; 8 bases align to TRBD1. The CDR3 runs 15 residues. Looked up from germline, CDR1 is SGHRS and CDR2 is YFSETQ. V shed 2 bases and J 0 bases; nucleotides not matched to a gene: 4. The CDR3 protein is CASSFRTGSSYEQYF. CDR3 DNA sequence: TGCGCCAGCAGCTTTAGGACAGGGAGCTCCTACGAGCAGTACTTC.

The chain recombines TRBV2 with TRBJ1-2; D call uncertain. The length of the CDR3 is 15 residues. Looked up from germline, CDR1 is SNHLY and CDR2 is FYNNEI. With 0 bases removed from V and 7 bases from J, the gap between germline ends came to 15 bases. Here the CDR3 reads CASSEALNGEGGYTF. The DNA of the CDR3 is TGTGCCAGCAGTGAAGCGCTGAACGGGGAGGGTGGCTACACCTTC.

The chain employs TRBV7-2 and TRBJ1-1; tentative D call: TRBD1 (5 bases). Germline CDR1 is SGHTA and CDR2 is FQGNSA. CDR3 length: 16 amino acids. The V and J ends lost 1 base and 5 bases respectively, with 17 bases between them. The CDR3 sequence is CASSLGYRGRSTEAFF. The CDR3 DNA reads TGTGCCAGCAGCTTAGGTTATCGGGGGAGGAGTACTGAAGCTTTCTTT.

There are a few counts of this clonotype. The DNA is omitted, as the CDR3 cannot be located on it reliably, and the CDR3 follows TCRdb's listing. V and J are TRBV20-1 and TRBJ1-3. The CDR3 is 22 amino acids long, termini counted. The germline CDR1 and CDR2 sequences are DFQATT and SNEGSKA (reference sequence). The CDR3 here is CSAHPTGGPSYEQYFGPDTIYF.

For the CDR3, the DNA is TGTGCCAGCAGTTTCGCGGGGGTAACAGATACGCAGTATTTT. It encodes CASSFAGVTDTQYF. The chain employs TRBV12-3 or TRBV12-4 and TRBJ2-3; TRBD2 aligns across 7 bases. V lost 3 bases and J lost 3; bases outside the gene matches: 3. CDR3 length: 14 amino acids.

The J gene is TRBJ1-2, the V gene TRBV6-1; D ambiguous. Germline V gene lookup returns CDR1 MNHNS and CDR2 SASEGT. This CDR3 contains 17 residues. The V end was cut by 7 bases, the J end by 6 bases, with 27 bases between. The CDR3 protein is CASTPNVGSLIPHGYTF. CDR3 in DNA: TGTGCCAGCACCCCAAACGTCGGCAGCCTAATACCCCATGGCTACACCTTC.

The chain employs TRBV6-2 or TRBV6-3 and TRBJ2-3, with 8 positions matching TRBD1. Germline V gene data show CDR1 as MNHEY and CDR2 as SVGEGT. V was pared by 8 bases and J by 4 bases, with 8 bases of the junction left unmatched. There are 14 residues in the CDR3. CDR3 loop: CASFPGGFADTQYF. The DNA of the CDR3 is TGTGCCAGCTTCCCAGGGGGCTTCGCAGATACGCAGTATTTT.

This clonotype was detected many times. V usage is TRBV15 and J usage is TRBJ2-7, with a tentative D call TRBD1 (5 bases). This CDR3 is 15 amino acids long. V lost 0 bases and J lost 2, with 11 bases in between. The germline CDR1 and CDR2 sequences are LNHNV and YYDKDF (reference sequence). In DNA, the CDR3 is TGTGCCACCAGCAGAGAACAACAGGAAGCCTACGAGCAGTACTTC. It yields the protein CATSREQQEAYEQYF.

The chain carries TRBV28 and TRBJ2-1; 10 bases line up with TRBD2. This CDR3 has 12 amino acids. The germline CDR1 and CDR2 sequences are MDHEN and SYDVKM. V trimming: 5 bases; J trimming: 13 bases; junction bases outside the gene matches: 5. CDR3 in amino acids: CASSAAGGPQFF. DNA for the CDR3: TGTGCCAGCAGTGCAGCGGGAGGGCCCCAGTTCTTC.

The chain has TRBV6-6 and TRBJ2-7, with D hard to call. The CDR3 is 15 residues long. The germline gives CDR1 MNHNY, CDR2 SVGAGI (reference sequence). Trimming removed 0 bases at V and 7 bases at J, with 16 bases between. CDR3 residues: CASSYSIISGAEQYF. The CDR3 DNA reads as TGTGCCAGCAGTTACTCGATTATATCAGGTGCGGAGCAGTACTTC.

This clonotype was observed at least ten times. V is TRBV7-6 and J is TRBJ1-1; no clear D. The V gene's germline CDR1 is SGHVS and CDR2 FNYEAQ. The ends were cut back, 5 bases at V and 7 bases at J, with 11 bases in the middle. There are 12 residues in the CDR3. The CDR3 here is CASSPNGDEAFF. The CDR3 DNA reads TGTGCCAGCAGCCCGAACGGTGATGAAGCTTTCTTT. Combining the CDR3 with reference TRBV7-6 and TRBJ1-1 gives the whole variable domain GAGVSQSPRYKVTKRGQDVALRCDPISGHVSLYWYRQALGQGPEFLTYFNYEAQQDKSGLPNDRFSAERPEGSISTLTIQRTEQRDSAMYRCASSPNGDEAFFGQGTRLTVV.

The gene calls are TRBV6-6 and TRBJ2-7; no firm D call. Germline values: CDR1 MNHNY, CDR2 SVGAGI (reference sequence). V was trimmed by 2 bases and J by 0 bases, leaving 8 bases between them. The length of the CDR3 is 14 residues. The CDR3 coding sequence is TGTGCCAGCAGTTACGGGCCCAGCTCCTACGAGCAGTACTTC. Amino acids: CASSYGPSSYEQYF.

This clonotype was counted at least ten times. The rearrangement joins TRBV20-1 to TRBJ2-7, with TRBD2 identical over 7 bases. This CDR3 comprises 15 residues. Looked up from germline, CDR1 is DFQATT and CDR2 is SNEGSKA (reference sequence). The ends lost 0 bases at V and 4 bases at J; junction bases unmatched: 9. The CDR3 is CSARDTASGRYEQYF. Here the CDR3 DNA reads TGCAGTGCTAGAGATACGGCTAGCGGTCGGTACGAGCAGTACTTC.

This clonotype was seen repeatedly, ten times or more. The rearrangement uses TRBV7-8 and TRBJ1-1, with D hard to call. From germline, CDR1 is SGHVS and CDR2 FQNEAQ. V lost 4 bases and J lost 1, with 16 bases in between. The CDR3 loop spans 16 amino acids. The CDR3 sequence: CASSYHSRNENTEAFF. The CDR3 bases are TGTGCCAGCAGCTACCACAGTAGAAACGAGAACACTGAAGCTTTCTTT.